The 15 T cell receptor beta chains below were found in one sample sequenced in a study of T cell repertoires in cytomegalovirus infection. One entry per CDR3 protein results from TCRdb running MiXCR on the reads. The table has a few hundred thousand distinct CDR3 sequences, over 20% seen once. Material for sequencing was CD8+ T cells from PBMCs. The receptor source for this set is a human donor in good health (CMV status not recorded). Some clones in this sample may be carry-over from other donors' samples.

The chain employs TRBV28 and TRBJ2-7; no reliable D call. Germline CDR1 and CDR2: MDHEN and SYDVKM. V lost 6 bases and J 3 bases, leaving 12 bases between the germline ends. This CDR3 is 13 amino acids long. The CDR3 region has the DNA TGTGCCAGCAGCCGCAGTGAATACTACGAGCAGTACTTC. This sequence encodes CASSRSEYYEQYF.

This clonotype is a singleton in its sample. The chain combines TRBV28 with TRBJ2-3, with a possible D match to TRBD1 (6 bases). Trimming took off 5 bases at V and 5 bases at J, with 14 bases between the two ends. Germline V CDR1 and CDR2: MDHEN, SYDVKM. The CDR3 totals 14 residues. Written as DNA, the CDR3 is TGTGCCAGCAGTACAGGGACATTGGAAGATACGCAGTATTTT. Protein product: CASSTGTLEDTQYF.

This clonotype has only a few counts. Here the CDR3 DNA reads TGTGCCAGCTCACCTTACACTAGCTCCTACGAGCAGTACTTC. Encoded protein: CASSPYTSSYEQYF. The genes are TRBV18 and TRBJ2-7; D may be TRBD2 (5 bases). Germline V CDR1 and CDR2: KGHSH, LQKENI. The ends were cut back, 3 bases at V and 0 bases at J, with 9 bases in the middle. The CDR3 is made up of 14 amino acids.

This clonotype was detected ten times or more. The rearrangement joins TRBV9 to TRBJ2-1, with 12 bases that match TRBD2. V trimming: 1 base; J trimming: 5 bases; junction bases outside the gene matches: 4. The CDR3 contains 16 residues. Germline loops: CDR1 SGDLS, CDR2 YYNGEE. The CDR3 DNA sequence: TGTGCCAGCAGCGTAAAGGGACTAGCGGGCAACAATGAGCAGTTCTTC. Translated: CASSVKGLAGNNEQFF.

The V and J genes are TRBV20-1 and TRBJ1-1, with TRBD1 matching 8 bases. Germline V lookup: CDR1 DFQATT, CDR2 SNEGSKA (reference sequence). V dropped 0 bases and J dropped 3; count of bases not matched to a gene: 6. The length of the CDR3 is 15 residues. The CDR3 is CSARDLETGDTEAFF. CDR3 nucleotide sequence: TGCAGTGCTAGAGACCTTGAGACAGGGGACACTGAAGCTTTCTTT.

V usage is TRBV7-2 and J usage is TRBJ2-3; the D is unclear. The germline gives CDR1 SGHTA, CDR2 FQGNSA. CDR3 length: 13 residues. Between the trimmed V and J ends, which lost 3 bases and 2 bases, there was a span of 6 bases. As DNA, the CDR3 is TGTGCCAGCAGCTTTTACCCCACAGATACGCAGTATTTT. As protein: CASSFYPTDTQYF.

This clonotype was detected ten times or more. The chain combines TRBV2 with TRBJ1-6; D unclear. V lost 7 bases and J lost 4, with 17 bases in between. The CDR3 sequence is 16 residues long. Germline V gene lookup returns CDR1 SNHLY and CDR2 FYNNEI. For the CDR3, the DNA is TGTGCCAGCACCCAGGAGTCGGCAGCGTATAATTCACCCCTCCACTTT. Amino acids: CASTQESAAYNSPLHF.

The CDR3 here is CASSSPGLHYEQYF. The CDR3 nucleotides are TGTGCCAGCAGCTCGCCGGGACTCCACTACGAGCAGTACTTC. The chain uses TRBV5-4 and TRBJ2-7; a weak D match, TRBD2 (6 bases). The CDR3 is 14 amino acids. V was shortened by 3 bases and J by 3 bases, with 13 bases between the two germline ends. Germline CDR1 reads SGHNT; CDR2 reads YYREEE (reference sequence). The full variable domain, completed using reference TRBV5-4 and TRBJ2-7, is ETGVTQSPTHLIKTRGQQVTLRCSSQSGHNTVSWYQQALGQGPQFIFQYYREEENGRGNFPPRFSGLQFPNYSSELNVNALELDDSALYLCASSSPGLHYEQYFGPGTRLTVT.

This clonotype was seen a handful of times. The CDR3 sequence is CASRGTGLPYEQYF. CDR3 DNA sequence: TGTGCCAGCAGGGGGACGGGACTGCCCTACGAGCAGTACTTC. The V gene is TRBV28, the J gene TRBJ2-7; possibly TRBD2 for D (6 bases). The V gene lost 6 bases and the J gene lost 2 bases, with 14 bases spanning the gap. The CDR3 is 14 residues long. Germline assignment: CDR1 MDHEN and CDR2 SYDVKM.

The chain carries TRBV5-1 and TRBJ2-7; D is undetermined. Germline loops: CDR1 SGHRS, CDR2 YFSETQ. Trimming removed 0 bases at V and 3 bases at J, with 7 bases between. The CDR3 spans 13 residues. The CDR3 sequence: CASSLEPDYEQYF. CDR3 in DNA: TGCGCCAGCAGCTTGGAGCCAGACTACGAGCAGTACTTC.

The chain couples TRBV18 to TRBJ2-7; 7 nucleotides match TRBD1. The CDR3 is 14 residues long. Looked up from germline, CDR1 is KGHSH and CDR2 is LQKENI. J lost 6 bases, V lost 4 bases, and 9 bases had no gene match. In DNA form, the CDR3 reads TGTGCCAGCTCACTCCGAGACAGGGTAACCGAGCAGTACTTC. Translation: CASSLRDRVTEQYF.

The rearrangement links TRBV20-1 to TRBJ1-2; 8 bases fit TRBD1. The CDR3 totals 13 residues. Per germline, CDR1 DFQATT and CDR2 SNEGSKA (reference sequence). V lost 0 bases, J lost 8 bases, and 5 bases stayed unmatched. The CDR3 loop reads CSARDGQGDGYTF. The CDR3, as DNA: TGCAGTGCTAGAGACGGACAGGGAGACGGCTACACCTTC.

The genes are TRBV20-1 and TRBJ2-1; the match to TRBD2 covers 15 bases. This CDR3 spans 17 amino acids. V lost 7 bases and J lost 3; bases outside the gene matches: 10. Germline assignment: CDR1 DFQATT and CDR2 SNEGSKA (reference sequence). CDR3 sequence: CSVPGLAGGALYNEQFF. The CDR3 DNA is TGCAGTGTTCCGGGACTAGCGGGGGGCGCCCTCTACAATGAGCAGTTCTTC.

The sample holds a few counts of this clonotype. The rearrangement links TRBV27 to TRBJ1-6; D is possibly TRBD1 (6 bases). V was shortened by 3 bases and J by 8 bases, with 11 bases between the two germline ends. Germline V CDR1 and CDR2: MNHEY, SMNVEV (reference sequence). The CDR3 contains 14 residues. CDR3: CASSFGGQYSPLHF. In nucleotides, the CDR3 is TGTGCCAGCAGTTTTGGGGGACAATATTCACCCCTCCACTTT.

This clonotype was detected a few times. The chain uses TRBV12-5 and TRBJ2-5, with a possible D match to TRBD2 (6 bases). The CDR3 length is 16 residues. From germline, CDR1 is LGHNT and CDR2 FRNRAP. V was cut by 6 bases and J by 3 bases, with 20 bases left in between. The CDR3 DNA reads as TGTGCTAGTGGCCCGTCGACGGAGGGCTCCAAAGAGACCCAGTACTTC. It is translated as CASGPSTEGSKETQYF.